This T cell receptor (beta chain) was observed in a study of graft-versus-host responses after intestinal transplantation. Unmatched junction bases numbered 8, after V lost 1 base and J lost 6 bases. Germline V gene sequence: CDR1 SGHRS, CDR2 YFSETQ. This CDR3 has 15 residues. The count of this clone is one. Its antigen is not known. The data were produced by immunoSEQ multiplex PCR, yet TCRdb's version contains in-frame clones alone and is incomplete. The sample holds some 110,000 clones; 90% are singletons and the top ten take around 0.2%. The V gene is TRBV5-1, the J gene TRBJ2-3; 7 positions agree with TRBD2. The receptor was derived from a human donor who received an intestinal transplant. Here the sequenced sample was unstimulated CD4+ T cells sorted from spleen or lymph node cells, taken before intestinal transplant. This chain's CDR3 is CASSLSPLSGDTQYF. The CDR3 nucleotides read TGCGCCAGCAGCTTGAGCCCCCTTAGCGGGGATACGCAGTATTTT.